Listed below are T cell receptor beta chains from one sample, sequenced in a study of cytomegalovirus exposure and HLA in healthy donors. Profiled with immunoSEQ multiplex PCR; TCRdb holds only in-frame clones, not every one. There are about 200,000 clones in the sample; around 80% occur only once, and 1.5% to 2% lies in the top ten. The material sequenced was PBMCs. These receptors were collected from a man younger than 35 in good health and CMV-seronegative. The conserved cysteine and the conserved F or W are not part of the CDR3 here. Fields, in order: CDR3 protein, V gene.

ASSATTGGSEGTIY,TRBV9
ALDRVNTGELF,TRBV30
ASSSRESTDTQY,TRBV7-3
ASHFGGTSTDTQY,TRBV7-9
ASSKEGGPYEQY,TRBV7-9
ASSEATGGFGYT,TRBV5-1
ASSLGTSGSGYEQY,TRBV7-8
ASSFVAGSYNEQF,TRBV5-1
ASSFNSIREY,TRBV5-6
ASSQGGRGGEKLF,TRBV4-3
ASSLIHRARGRREKLF,TRBV7-8
ASSDQGDDEQY,TRBV9
ATFLGTGSGNTIY,TRBV10-3
ASSLPTGFATGELF,TRBV7-2
ASSIGQDYEQY,TRBV7-8
ASSPQPRSGTEAF,TRBV7-9